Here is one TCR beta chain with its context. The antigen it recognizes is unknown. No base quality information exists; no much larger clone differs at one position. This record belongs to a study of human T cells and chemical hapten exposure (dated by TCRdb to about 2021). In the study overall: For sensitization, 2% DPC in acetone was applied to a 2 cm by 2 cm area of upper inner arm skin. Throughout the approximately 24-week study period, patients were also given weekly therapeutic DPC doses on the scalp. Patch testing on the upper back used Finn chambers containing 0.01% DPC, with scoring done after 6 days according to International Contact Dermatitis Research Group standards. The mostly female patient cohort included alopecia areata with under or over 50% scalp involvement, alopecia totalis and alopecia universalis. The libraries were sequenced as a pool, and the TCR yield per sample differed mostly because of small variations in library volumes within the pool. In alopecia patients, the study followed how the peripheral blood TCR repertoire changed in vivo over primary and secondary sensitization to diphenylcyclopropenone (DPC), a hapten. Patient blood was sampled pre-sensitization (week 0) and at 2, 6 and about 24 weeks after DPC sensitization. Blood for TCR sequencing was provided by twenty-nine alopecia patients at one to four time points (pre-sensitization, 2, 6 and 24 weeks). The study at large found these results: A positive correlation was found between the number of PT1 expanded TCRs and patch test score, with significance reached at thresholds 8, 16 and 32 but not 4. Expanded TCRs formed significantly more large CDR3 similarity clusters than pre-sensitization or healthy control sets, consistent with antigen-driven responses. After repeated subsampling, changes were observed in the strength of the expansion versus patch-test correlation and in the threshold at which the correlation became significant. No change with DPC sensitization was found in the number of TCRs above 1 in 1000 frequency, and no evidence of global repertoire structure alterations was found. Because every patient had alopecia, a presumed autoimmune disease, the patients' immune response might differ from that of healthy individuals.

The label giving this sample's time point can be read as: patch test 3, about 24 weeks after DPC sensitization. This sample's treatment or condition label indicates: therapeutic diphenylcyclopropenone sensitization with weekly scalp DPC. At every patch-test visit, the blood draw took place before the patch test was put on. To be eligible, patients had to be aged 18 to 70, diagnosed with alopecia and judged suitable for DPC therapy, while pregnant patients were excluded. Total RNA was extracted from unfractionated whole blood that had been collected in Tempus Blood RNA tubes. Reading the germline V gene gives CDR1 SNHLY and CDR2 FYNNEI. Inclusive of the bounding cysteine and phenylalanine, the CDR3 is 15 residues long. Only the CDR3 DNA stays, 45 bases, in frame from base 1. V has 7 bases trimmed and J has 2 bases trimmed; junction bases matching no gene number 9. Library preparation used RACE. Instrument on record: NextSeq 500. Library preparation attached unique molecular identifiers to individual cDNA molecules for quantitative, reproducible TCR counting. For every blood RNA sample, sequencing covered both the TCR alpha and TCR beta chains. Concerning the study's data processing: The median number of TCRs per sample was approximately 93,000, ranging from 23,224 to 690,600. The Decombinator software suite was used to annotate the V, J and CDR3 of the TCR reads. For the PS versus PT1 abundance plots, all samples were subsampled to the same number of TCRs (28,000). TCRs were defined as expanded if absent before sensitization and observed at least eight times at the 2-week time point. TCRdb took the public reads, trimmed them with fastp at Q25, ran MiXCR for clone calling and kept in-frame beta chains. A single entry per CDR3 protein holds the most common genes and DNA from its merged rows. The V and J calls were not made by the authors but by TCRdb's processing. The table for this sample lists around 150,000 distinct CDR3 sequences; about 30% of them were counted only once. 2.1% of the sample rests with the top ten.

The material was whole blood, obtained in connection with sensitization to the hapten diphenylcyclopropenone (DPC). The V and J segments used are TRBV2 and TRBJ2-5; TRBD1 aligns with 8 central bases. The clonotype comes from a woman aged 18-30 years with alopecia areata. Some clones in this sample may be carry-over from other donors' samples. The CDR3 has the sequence CASKLDRGGQETQYF. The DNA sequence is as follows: TGTGCCAGCAAACTCGACAGGGGCGGTCAAGAGACCCAGTACTTC.